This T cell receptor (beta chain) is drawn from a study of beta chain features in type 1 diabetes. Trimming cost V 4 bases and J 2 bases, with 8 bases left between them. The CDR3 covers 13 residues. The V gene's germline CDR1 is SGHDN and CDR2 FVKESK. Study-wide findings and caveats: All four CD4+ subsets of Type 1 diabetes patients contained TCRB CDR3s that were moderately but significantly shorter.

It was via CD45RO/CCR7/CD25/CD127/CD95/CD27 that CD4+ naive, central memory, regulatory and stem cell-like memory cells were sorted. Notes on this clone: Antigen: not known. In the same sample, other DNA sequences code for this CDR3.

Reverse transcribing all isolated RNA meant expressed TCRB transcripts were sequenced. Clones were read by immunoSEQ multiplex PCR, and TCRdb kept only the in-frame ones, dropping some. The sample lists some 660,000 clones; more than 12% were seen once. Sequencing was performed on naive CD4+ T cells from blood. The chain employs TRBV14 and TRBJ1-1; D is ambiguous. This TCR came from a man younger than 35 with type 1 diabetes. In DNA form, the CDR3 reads TGTGCCAGCAGCCTCGATTTAAACACTGAAGCTTTCTTT. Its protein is CASSLDLNTEAFF. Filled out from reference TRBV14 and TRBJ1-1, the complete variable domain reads EAGVTQFPSHSVIEKGQTVTLRCDPISGHDNLYWYRRVMGKEIKFLLHFVKESKQDESGMPNNRFLAERTGGTYSTLKVQPAELEDSGVYFCASSLDLNTEAFFGQGTRLTVV.